Described below is a single TCR beta chain sequence and its context. CDR1 SGHDN and CDR2 FVKESK come from the germline V gene. The CDR3 spans 16 residues. V lost 4 bases to trimming and J lost 3 bases; unmatched junction nucleotides: 7. These data are taken from a study of blood T cell repertoires in COVID-19. Study-wide background: Spain, Italy and the United States supplied samples that represented acute and convalescent COVID-19.

Original processing notes: From reference gene primer amplification, estimates of nucleated cell counts were derived. Clones were sequenced by immunoSEQ multiplex PCR, and TCRdb holds only the in-frame ones, with some missing. V and J calls and clone size come straight from that table; D and trimming were deduced from the DNA. The table shows 25,000 or so clones, with 65% to 90% occurring only once. The TCR originated in a man in his 70s with active COVID-19. The sequencing sample was made of peripheral blood. The chain couples TRBV14 to TRBJ1-3; 9 positions match TRBD1. CDR3 sequence reads: CASSPGTGYFGNTIYF. The CDR3 DNA follows: TGTGCCAGCAGCCCGGGGACAGGGTATTTTGGAAACACCATATATTTT.